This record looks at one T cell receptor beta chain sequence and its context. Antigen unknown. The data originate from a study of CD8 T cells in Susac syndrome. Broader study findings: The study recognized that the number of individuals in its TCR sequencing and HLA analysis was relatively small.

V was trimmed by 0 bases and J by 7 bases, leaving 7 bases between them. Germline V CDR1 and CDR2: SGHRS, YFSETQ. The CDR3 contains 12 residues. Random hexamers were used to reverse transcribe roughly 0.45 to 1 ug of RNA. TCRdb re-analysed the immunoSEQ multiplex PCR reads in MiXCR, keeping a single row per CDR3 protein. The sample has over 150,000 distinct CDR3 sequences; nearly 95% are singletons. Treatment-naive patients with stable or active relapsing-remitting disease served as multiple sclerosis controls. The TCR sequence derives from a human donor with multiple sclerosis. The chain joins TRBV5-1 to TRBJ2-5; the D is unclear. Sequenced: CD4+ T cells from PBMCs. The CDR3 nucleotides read TGCGCCAGCAGCTTGGAGTTTGTGACCCAGTACTTC. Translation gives CASSLEFVTQYF.